This T cell receptor beta chain emerged from a study of tumor-infiltrating lymphocytes in primary liver carcinoma. Between roughly 20 and 32 mg of unsorted bulk tissue served as the source from which RNA and DNA were co-extracted. Among the patients, all had chronic HBV infection and none had been treated. Study-level points and caveats: Reduced overlap was seen in tumor-adjacent and tumor-blood pairs versus tumor region pairs.

Synthesis of TCR beta cDNA was carried out from approximately 500 ng total RNA with a constant-region primer. Three nested multiplex PCR rounds, a slightly modified ARM-PCR method, built the TCR beta libraries. The first two PCR rounds used TRBV1-TRBV30 forward primers with a C-beta reverse primer, 9 to 10 cycles each. Via MiXCR, TCRdb re-called the multiplex PCR reads, giving one row per CDR3 protein. The data hold about 120,000 distinct CDR3 sequences, with roughly 70% observed a single time. This clonotype was observed many times. The target antigen is unknown. CDR1 is SGHRS, CDR2 YFSETQ, per germline. With 4 bases removed from V and 5 bases from J, the gap between germline ends came to 15 bases. This CDR3 has 14 residues.

The sequence derives from a woman aged 60-75 years with primary liver carcinoma and hepatitis B virus infection. Source material: tumor-adjacent normal liver tissue. The chain carries TRBV5-1 and TRBJ1-1; possibly TRBD1 for D (6 bases). The CDR3 DNA sequence: TGCGCCAGCAGCCCGCCGGCGGGGGCGACTGAAGCTTTCTTT. Translating gives CASSPPAGATEAFF.